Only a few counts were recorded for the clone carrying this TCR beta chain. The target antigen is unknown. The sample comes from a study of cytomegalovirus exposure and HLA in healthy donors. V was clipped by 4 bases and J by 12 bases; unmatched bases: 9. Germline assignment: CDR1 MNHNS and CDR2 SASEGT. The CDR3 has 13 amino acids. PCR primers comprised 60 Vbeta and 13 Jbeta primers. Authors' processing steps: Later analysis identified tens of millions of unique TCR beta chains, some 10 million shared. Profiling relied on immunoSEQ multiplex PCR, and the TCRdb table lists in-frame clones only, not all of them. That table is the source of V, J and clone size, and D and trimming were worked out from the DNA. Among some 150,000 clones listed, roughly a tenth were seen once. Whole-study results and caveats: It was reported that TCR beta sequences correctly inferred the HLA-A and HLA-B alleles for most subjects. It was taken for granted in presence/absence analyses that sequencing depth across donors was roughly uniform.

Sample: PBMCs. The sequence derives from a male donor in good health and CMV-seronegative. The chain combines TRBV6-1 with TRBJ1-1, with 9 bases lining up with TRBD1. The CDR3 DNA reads TGTGCCAGCAGTGTCCCGGGACAGGGCAGAACTTTCTTT. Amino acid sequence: CASSVPGQGRTFF.